The clone carrying this T cell receptor (beta chain) was recorded only once. Its antigen is as yet unknown. Blood collection times were about day -28 and days 30, 100, 180 posttransplant. This table comes from immunoSEQ multiplex PCR, and its TCRdb copy is limited to in-frame clones, with some not included. Of 6,000 or so clones listed, about 87% were seen once; the top ten hold 5.8%. The data derive from a study of T cell clonotyping in hematopoietic cell transplantation. Whole-study results and caveats: Higher Inverse Simpson Index values in graft donor and pretransplant recipient predicted broader posttransplant TCR diversity. Few recipient clonotypes overlapped donors; over 97% were de novo at given depth.

V lost 4 bases and J 0 bases, leaving 22 bases between the germline ends. The germline CDR1 and CDR2 sequences are SNHLY and FYNNEI. The CDR3 consists of 18 residues. The clonotype originates from a female patient in her forties who had an allogeneic stem cell transplant from a related donor, so the T cells may come from the graft donor. Some clones in this sample may be carry-over from other donors' samples. The genes are TRBV2 and TRBJ2-7, with no clear D. Sequenced material: peripheral blood mononuclear cells, taken 100 days after allogeneic stem cell transplant. CDR3 sequence: CASSVPVRSLMSSYEQYF. The CDR3 DNA reads as TGTGCCAGCAGTGTTCCAGTAAGGTCCCTCATGAGCTCCTACGAGCAGTACTTC.